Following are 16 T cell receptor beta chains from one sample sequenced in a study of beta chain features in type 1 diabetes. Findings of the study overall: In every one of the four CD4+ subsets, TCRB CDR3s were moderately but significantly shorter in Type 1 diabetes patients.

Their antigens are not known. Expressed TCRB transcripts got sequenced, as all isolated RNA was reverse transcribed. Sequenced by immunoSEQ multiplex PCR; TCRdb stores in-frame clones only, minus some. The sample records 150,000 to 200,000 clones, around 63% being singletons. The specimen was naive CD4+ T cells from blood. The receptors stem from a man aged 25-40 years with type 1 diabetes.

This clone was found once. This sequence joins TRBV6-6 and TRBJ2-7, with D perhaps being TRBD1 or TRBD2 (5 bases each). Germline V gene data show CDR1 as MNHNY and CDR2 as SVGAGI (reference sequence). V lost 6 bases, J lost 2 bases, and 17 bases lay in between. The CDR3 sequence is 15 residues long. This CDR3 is CASRTSGTAAYEQYF. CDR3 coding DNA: TGTGCCAGCAGAACATCCGGGACCGCCGCCTACGAGCAGTACTTC.

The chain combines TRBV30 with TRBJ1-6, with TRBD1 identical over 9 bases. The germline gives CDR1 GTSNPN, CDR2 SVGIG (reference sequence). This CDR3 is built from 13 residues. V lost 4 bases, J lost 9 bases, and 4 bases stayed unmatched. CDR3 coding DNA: TGTGCCTGGACGGGACAGGGAGGTTCACCCCTCCACTTT. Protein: CAWTGQGGSPLHF.

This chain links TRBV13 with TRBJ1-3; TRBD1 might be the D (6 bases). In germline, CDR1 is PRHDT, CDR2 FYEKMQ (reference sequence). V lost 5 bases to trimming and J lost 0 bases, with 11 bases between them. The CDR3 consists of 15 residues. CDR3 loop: CASSPRQVSGNTIYF. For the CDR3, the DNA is TGTGCCAGCAGCCCCCGACAGGTCTCTGGAAACACCATATATTTT.

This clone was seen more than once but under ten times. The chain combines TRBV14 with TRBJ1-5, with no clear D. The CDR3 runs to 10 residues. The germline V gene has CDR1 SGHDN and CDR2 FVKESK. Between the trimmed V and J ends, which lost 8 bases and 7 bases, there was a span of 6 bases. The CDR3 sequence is CASFRQPQHF. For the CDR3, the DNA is TGTGCCAGCTTCAGGCAGCCCCAGCATTTT.

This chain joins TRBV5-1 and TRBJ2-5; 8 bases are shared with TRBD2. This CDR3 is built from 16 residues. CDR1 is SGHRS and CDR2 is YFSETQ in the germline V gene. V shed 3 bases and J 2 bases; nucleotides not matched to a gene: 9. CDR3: CASSSPVGGGQETQYF. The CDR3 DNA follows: TGCGCCAGCAGCTCCCCGGTGGGCGGGGGGCAAGAGACCCAGTACTTC.

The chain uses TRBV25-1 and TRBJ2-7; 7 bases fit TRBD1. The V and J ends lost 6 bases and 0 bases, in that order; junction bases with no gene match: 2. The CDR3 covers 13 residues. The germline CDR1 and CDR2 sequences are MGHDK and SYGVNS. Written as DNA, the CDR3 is TGTGCCAGCAGCCGGGACAGCTCCTACGAGCAGTACTTC. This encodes CASSRDSSYEQYF.

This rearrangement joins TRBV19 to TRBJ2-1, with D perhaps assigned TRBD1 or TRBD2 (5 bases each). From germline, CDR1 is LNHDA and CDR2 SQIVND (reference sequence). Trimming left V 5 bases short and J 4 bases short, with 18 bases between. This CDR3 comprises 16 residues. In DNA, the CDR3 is TGTGCCAGTAGTGCAGACATCACGGGGCCTTACAATGAGCAGTTCTTC. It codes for CASSADITGPYNEQFF.

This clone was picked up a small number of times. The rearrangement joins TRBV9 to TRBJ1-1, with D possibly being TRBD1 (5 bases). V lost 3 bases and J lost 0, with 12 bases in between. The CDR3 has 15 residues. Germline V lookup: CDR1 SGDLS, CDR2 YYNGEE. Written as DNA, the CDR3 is TGTGCCAGCAGCGAAACACAACAGGTGAACACTGAAGCTTTCTTT. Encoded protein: CASSETQQVNTEAFF.

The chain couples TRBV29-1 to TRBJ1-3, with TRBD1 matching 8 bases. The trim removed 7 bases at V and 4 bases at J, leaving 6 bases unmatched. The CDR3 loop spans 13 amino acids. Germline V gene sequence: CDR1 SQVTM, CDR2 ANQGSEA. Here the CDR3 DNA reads TGCAGCGGGAGGGGACAGGTCGGAAACACCATATATTTT. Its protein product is CSGRGQVGNTIYF.

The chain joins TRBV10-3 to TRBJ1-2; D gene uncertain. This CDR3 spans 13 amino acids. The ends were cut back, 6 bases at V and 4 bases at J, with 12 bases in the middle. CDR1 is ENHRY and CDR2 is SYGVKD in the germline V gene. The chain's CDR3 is CAIREEEAYGYTF. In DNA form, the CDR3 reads TGTGCCATCAGGGAAGAGGAGGCCTATGGCTACACCTTC.

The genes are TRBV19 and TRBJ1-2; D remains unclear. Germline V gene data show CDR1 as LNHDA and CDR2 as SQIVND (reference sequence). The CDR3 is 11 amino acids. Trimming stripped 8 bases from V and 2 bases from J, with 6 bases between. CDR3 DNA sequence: TGTGCCAGTGGTCAAAACTATGGCTACACCTTC. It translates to CASGQNYGYTF.

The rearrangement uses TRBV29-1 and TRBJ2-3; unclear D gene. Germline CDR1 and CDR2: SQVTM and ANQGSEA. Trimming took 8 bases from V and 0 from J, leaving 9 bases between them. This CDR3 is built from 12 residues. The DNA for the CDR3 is TGCAGCCTTATAGGGAGCACAGATACGCAGTATTTT. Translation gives CSLIGSTDTQYF.

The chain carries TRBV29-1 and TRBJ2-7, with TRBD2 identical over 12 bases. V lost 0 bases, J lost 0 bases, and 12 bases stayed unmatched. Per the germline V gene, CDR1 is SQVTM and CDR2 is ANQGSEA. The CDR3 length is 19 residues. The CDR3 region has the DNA TGCAGCGTTGAAGATACGCGACTAGCGGGGGCCTCCAGCTCCTACGAGCAGTACTTC. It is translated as CSVEDTRLAGASSSYEQYF.

The CDR3 sequence is CASSGGLAPDTQYF. In nucleotides, the CDR3 is TGTGCCAGCAGTGGGGGACTAGCCCCAGATACGCAGTATTTT. This chain joins TRBV2 and TRBJ2-3; 9 nucleotides match TRBD2. The length of the CDR3 is 14 residues. V lost 4 bases to trimming and J lost 4 bases; unmatched junction nucleotides: 3. CDR1 is SNHLY and CDR2 is FYNNEI in the germline V gene.

CDR3: CASSLAPLYEQYF. For the CDR3, the DNA is TGTGCCAGCAGCTTAGCGCCCCTCTACGAGCAGTACTTC. This rearrangement joins TRBV7-2 to TRBJ2-7; no definite D call. The V end lost 0 bases, the J end lost 3 bases, and 6 bases lay between the germline ends. The CDR3 covers 13 residues. Germline CDR1 and CDR2: SGHTA and FQGNSA.

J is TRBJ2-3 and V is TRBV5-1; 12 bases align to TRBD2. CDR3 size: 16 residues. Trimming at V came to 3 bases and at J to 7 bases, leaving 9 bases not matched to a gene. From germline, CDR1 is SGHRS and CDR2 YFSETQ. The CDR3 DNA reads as TGCGCCAGCAGCTCCCTAGCGGGGGGGCCTTGGAATACGCAGTATTTT. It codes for CASSSLAGGPWNTQYF.